This T cell receptor (beta chain) was found in a study of Ad26.COV2.S vaccination and SARS-CoV-2 variants. About the research overall: The donor belonged to the COV1001 Ad26.COV2.S trial arm. Points from the study as a whole: Analytic work on TCR breadth and depth might have understated the full extent of total T cell responses.

Germline-derived CDR1 and CDR2 are MGHDK and SYGVNS. V was trimmed by 4 bases and J by 7 bases, leaving 17 bases between them. This CDR3 is 14 amino acids long. Regarding treatment: about 20 received Ad26.COV2.S at low or high dose, single or two shots; about 5 received placebo; per-sample allocation not given. The study sampled participants on day 63 after the first vaccine or placebo injection. Boston hosted the donor, who was an adult aged 18-55 years. Worth noting for this clone: Its specificity is unknown.

Profiling relied on immunoSEQ multiplex PCR, and the TCRdb table lists in-frame clones only, not all of them. The profile shows some 480,000 clones, 70% to 90% of them singletons. The clonotype originates from a person aged 18-65 years who received the Ad26.COV2.S COVID-19 vaccine or a placebo. V and J are TRBV25-1 and TRBJ2-7; D may be TRBD1 (6 bases). The material sequenced was peripheral blood, taken in a trial of Ad26.COV2.S vaccine versus placebo. CDR3 nucleotides: TGTGCCAGCAGTGGGACAGTCCCCTGGGGGGAGCAGTACTTC. This sequence encodes CASSGTVPWGEQYF.